The present T cell receptor beta chain was sequenced within a study of T cells in localized non-small cell lung cancer. Study-level results: Highest T cell clonality was seen in uninvolved adjacent lung, surpassing that measured in tumor.

The protocol was immunoSEQ multiplex PCR, while the TCRdb copy is restricted to in-frame clones and leaves out a portion. The sample lists roughly 2,600 clones, roughly a third occurring once. The V gene lost 6 bases and the J gene lost 4 bases, with 17 bases spanning the gap. Germline loops: CDR1 LNHDA, CDR2 SQIVND (reference sequence). The CDR3 is 15 amino acids. As concerns this clone: Antigen specificity is unknown.

The source was lung tumor tissue, collected before any cancer treatment. The chain joins TRBV19 to TRBJ2-3; D is possibly TRBD2 (7 bases). This sequence was found in a female donor of 60 years or more with stage II lung adenocarcinoma. The CDR3 DNA reads TGTGCCAGTAGGTTGGGGGGGCGGGTGGCAGATACGCAGTATTTT. Translated, it gives CASRLGGRVADTQYF.